These 7 T cell receptor beta chains originate from one sample sequenced in a study of blood T cell repertoires in COVID-19. TCRdb keeps only in-frame clones here, not all; method: immunoSEQ multiplex PCR. The table records tens of thousands of clones, around 80% of them present only once. The sequenced material came from peripheral blood. These receptors all come from a man between 65 and 85 years old with acute or convalescent COVID-19.

The J gene is TRBJ2-5, the V gene TRBV3-1 (or the pseudogene TRBV3-2); 12 nucleotides line up with TRBD2. This CDR3 has 16 amino acids. Trimming cost V 0 bases and J 5 bases; bases outside gene matches: 4. CDR1 and CDR2 (germline): LGHDT, YNNKEL (reference sequence). CDR3 in amino acids: CASSQDLAGGHETQYF. CDR3 in DNA: TGTGCCAGCAGCCAAGATCTAGCGGGGGGGCATGAGACCCAGTACTTC.

CDR3 amino acids: CASSHLMNTEAFF. In nucleotides, the CDR3 is TGTGCCAGCAGCCATTTAATGAACACTGAAGCTTTCTTT. This sequence joins TRBV7-8 and TRBJ1-1; no reliable D call. The germline gives CDR1 SGHVS, CDR2 FQNEAQ. V was pared by 5 bases and J by 0 bases, with 7 bases between. The CDR3 sequence is 13 residues long.

This clone was observed once. CDR3 loop: CATSRDITGTGNTIYF. The CDR3 bases are TGTGCCACCAGCAGAGATATAACAGGAACTGGAAACACCATATATTTT. This chain joins TRBV15 and TRBJ1-3, with D tentatively TRBD1 (5 bases). Trimming shortened V by 0 bases and J by 2 bases, and 11 bases separated the two germline ends. This CDR3 is 16 amino acids long. Germline CDR1 reads LNHNV; CDR2 reads YYDKDF (reference sequence).

This clone appeared once. The CDR3 is CASSQSTRDMFF. As DNA, the CDR3 is TGTGCCAGCAGCCAATCTACACGGGACATGTTCTTC. J is TRBJ2-1 and V is TRBV3-1 (or the pseudogene TRBV3-2), with D perhaps TRBD1 (6 bases). Trimming stripped 2 bases from V and 15 bases from J, with 14 bases between. CDR1 and CDR2 (germline): LGHDT, YNNKEL (reference sequence). There are 12 residues in the CDR3.

The rearrangement links TRBV11-2 to TRBJ2-1, with 11 bases aligning to TRBD1. Unmatched junction bases numbered 8, after V lost 6 bases and J lost 10 bases. In germline, CDR1 is SGHAT, CDR2 FQNNGV. This CDR3 has 14 residues. The CDR3 spells CASRSPGQGDEQFF. Here the CDR3 DNA reads TGTGCCAGCAGGTCTCCGGGACAGGGGGACGAGCAGTTCTTC.

The V and J genes are TRBV7-9 and TRBJ1-3; D is unresolved. V gave up 4 bases and J gave up 1 base, with 11 bases separating them. Germline loops: CDR1 SEHNR, CDR2 FQNEAQ (reference sequence). This CDR3 region has 15 residues. CDR3 amino acids: CASSSLGGSGNTIYF. In DNA form, the CDR3 reads TGTGCCAGCAGCTCCCTCGGAGGGTCTGGAAACACCATATATTTT.

This clone was counted only a few times. The V gene is TRBV5-1, the J gene TRBJ2-1; 9 nucleotides align to TRBD2. J gave up 7 bases and V 2 bases, and 13 bases lay outside the gene matches. The CDR3 covers 17 residues. Germline CDR1 is SGHRS and CDR2 is YFSETQ. The CDR3 nucleotides read TGCGCCAGCAGCTTACTTGGCGGGGGGGCCCTACGGAATGAGCAGTTCTTC. This translates into CASSLLGGGALRNEQFF. Full variable domain (remainder filled in from reference TRBV5-1 and TRBJ2-1): KAGVTQTPRYLIKTRGQQVTLSCSPISGHRSVSWYQQTPGQGLQFLFEYFSETQRNKGNFPGRFSGRQFSNSRSEMNVSTLELGDSALYLCASSLLGGGALRNEQFFGPGTRLTVL.